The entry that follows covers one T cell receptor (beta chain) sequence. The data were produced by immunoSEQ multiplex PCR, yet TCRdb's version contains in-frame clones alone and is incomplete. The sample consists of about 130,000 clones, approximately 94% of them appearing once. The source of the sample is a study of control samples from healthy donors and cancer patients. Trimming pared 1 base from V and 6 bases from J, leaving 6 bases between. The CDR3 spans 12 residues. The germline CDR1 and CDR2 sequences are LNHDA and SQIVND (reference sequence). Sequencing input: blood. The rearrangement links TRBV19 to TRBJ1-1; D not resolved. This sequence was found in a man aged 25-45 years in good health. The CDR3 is CASSIGHSEAFF. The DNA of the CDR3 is TGTGCCAGTAGTATAGGTCACTCTGAAGCTTTCTTT.